This T cell receptor (beta chain) was profiled in a study of shared clonotypes between healthy human individuals. Overall study findings and caveats: Naive subsets generally had larger estimated richness than memory subsets. In the sorted subsets, rarefaction showed sequencing was incomplete despite large depth.

A word on this clone: Its antigen is not identified.

A CD45RA+ naive subset and a CD45RA-negative memory subset were split from CD4+ cells. Libraries were prepared by immunoSEQ multiplex PCR; TCRdb keeps only in-frame clonotypes and omits some of them. The data contain around 700,000 clones, about 74% of them singletons. The sample comprised memory CD4+ T cells sorted from blood. Subset defined: CD45RA-negative fraction. This TCR was recovered from a woman aged 30 to 39 in good health.

CDR3 residues: CASSPTPAEQYF. Here the CDR3 DNA reads TGCGCCAGCAGCCCAACTCCTGCCGAGCAGTACTTC. The V and J genes are TRBV5-1 and TRBJ2-7; no firm D call. Germline CDR1 is SGHRS and CDR2 is YFSETQ. This CDR3 contains 12 residues. The V gene lost 4 bases and the J gene lost 6 bases, with 11 bases spanning the gap.